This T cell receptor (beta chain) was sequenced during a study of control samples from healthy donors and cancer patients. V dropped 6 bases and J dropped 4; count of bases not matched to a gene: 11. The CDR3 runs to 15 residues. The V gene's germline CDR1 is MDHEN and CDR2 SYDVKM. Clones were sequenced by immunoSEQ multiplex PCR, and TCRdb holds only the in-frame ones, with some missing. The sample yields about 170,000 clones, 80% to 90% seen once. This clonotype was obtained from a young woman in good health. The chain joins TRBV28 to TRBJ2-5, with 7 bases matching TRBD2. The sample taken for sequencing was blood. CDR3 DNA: TGTGCCAGCAGCCCTGCGGGGGTGGGGCCAGAGACCCAGTACTTC. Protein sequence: CASSPAGVGPETQYF. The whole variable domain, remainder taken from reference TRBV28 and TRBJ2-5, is DVKVTQSSRYLVKRTGEKVFLECVQDMDHENMFWYRQDPGLGLRLIYFSYDVKMKEKGDIPEGYSVSREKKERFSLILESASTNQTSMYLCASSPAGVGPETQYFGPGTRLLVL.